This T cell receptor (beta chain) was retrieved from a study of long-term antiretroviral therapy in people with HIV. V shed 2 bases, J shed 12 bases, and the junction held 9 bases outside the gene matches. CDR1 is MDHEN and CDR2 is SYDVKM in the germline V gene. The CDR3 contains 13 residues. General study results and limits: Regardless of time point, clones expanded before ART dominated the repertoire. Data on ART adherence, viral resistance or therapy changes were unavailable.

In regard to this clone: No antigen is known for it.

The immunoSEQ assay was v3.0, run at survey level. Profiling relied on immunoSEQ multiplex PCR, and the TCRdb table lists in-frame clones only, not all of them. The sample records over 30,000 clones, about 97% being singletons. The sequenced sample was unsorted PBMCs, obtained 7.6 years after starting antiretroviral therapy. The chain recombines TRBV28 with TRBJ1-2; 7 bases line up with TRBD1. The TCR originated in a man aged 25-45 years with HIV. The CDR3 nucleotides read TGTGCCAGCAGTTTAGGGCAGGGGGGGAAAAACACCTTC. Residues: CASSLGQGGKNTF.